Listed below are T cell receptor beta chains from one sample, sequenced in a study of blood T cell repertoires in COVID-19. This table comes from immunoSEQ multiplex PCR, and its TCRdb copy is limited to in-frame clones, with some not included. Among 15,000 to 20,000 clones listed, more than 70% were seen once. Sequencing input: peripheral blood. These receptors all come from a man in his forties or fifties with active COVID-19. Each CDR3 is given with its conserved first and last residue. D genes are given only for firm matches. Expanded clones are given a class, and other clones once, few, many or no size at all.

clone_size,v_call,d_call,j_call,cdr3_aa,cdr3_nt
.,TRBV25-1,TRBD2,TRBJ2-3,CASSQGLATDTQYF,TGTGCCAGCAGTCAAGGACTAGCGACAGATACGCAGTATTTT
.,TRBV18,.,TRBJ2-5,CASSPQRGQEETQYF,TGTGCCAGCTCCCCCCAACGAGGACAAGAAGAGACCCAGTACTTC
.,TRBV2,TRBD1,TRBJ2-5,CASSDRGETQYF,TGTGCCAGCAGTGACAGGGGGGAGACCCAGTACTTC
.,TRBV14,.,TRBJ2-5,CASSQGLVPETQYF,TGTGCCAGCAGCCAGGGGCTAGTTCCAGAGACCCAGTACTTC
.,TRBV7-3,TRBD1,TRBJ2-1,CASSIIGQGRPNEQFF,TGTGCCAGCAGCATTATCGGACAGGGGAGACCCAATGAGCAGTTCTTC
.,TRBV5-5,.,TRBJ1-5,CASSLSYRNNQPQHF,TGTGCCAGCAGCTTGTCGTACAGGAACAATCAGCCCCAGCATTTT
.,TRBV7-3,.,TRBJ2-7,CASSPAPWGPSYEQYF,TGTGCCAGCAGCCCAGCACCCTGGGGCCCCTCCTACGAGCAGTACTTC
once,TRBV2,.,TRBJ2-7,CASSEPFRGYEQYF,TGTGCCAGCAGTGAACCGTTTAGAGGCTACGAGCAGTACTTC
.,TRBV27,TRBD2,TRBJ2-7,CASSLAGSYEQYF,TGTGCCAGCAGTCTAGCGGGGAGCTACGAGCAGTACTTC
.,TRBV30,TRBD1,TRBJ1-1,CAWRLGTGGAGEAFF,TGTGCCTGGAGATTGGGGACAGGGGGCGCGGGTGAAGCTTTCTTT
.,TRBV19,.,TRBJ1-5,CASTPQSPPFGNQPQHF,TGTGCCAGTACCCCCCAAAGCCCCCCCTTTGGCAATCAGCCCCAGCATTTT
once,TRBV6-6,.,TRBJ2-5,CASSLRTLRGQETQYF,TGTGCCAGCAGTCTAAGGACCCTCCGGGGTCAAGAGACCCAGTACTTC
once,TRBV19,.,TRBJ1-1,CASRFDGVYTEAFF,TGTGCCAGTAGATTCGACGGGGTGTATACTGAAGCTTTCTTT
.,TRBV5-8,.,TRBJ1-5,CASSLFYNQPQHF,TGTGCCAGCAGCTTGTTTTACAATCAGCCCCAGCATTTT
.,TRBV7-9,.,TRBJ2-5,CASSLGGSETQYF,TGTGCCAGCAGCTTAGGAGGTAGTGAGACCCAGTACTTC
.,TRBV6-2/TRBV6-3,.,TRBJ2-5,CASGLGRGLTWAVETQYF,TGTGCCAGCGGTTTGGGGAGAGGCTTAACGTGGGCTGTGGAGACCCAGTACTTC
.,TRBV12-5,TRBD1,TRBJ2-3,CATRDRNTDTQYF,TGTGCCACCCGGGACAGAAACACAGATACGCAGTATTTT
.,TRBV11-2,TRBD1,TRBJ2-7,CASSIQPGQGSYEQYF,TGTGCCAGCAGCATCCAACCGGGACAGGGATCCTACGAGCAGTACTTC